Below, 17 T cell receptor beta chains from the same sample are listed, as sequenced in a study of CD8+CD57+ T cells in acquired aplastic anemia. Profiling that covered TCR beta VDJ and CDR3 relied on genomic DNA as its template. In TCRdb, the reads were re-called with MiXCR into one record per CDR3 protein. This table has 250,000 or so distinct CDR3 sequences, around 45% appearing once. Flow cytometry had shown expanded CD8+CD57+ cells in the patients chosen for sequencing. Specimen: sorted CD4+, CD8+, or CD8+CD57+ T cells (not recorded which) from PBMCs. Receptor source: a human donor with aplastic anemia.

This clonotype has at least ten counts. The V gene is TRBV6-6, the J gene TRBJ2-5, with D perhaps TRBD1 (5 bases). The CDR3 covers 15 residues. Germline V gives CDR1 MNHNY, CDR2 SVGAGI (reference sequence). Between the trimmed V and J ends, which lost 0 bases and 1 base, there was a span of 9 bases. The CDR3 coding sequence is TGTGCCAGCAGTTACTCCGGACACGGCCAAGAGACCCAGTACTTC. This codes for CASSYSGHGQETQYF.

This clonotype was observed many times. V gene TRBV20-1 combines with J gene TRBJ1-5; no reliable D call. This CDR3 is 14 amino acids long. In germline, CDR1 is DFQATT, CDR2 SNEGSKA (reference sequence). V lost 0 bases to trimming and J lost 5 bases, with 11 bases between them. The CDR3, as DNA: TGCAGTGCTAGAGACGGGTGGTCGGATCAGCCCCAGCATTTT. It translates to CSARDGWSDQPQHF.

As to this clonotype: This may be a read error, as it is one base from a much larger clone. This sequence joins TRBV19 and TRBJ1-1; D possibly corresponds to TRBD1 (6 bases). CDR1 LNHDA and CDR2 SQIVND come from the germline V gene (reference sequence). This CDR3 region has 11 residues. The CDR3 bases are TGTGCCAGTAGTACCCCCAGGGGAGCTTCCTTT. This encodes CASSTPRGASF.

The CDR3 loop reads CATSERTGQDNSPLHF. CDR3 coding DNA: TGTGCCACCAGTGAGCGGACGGGACAGGACAATTCACCCCTCCACTTT. The J gene is TRBJ1-6, the V gene TRBV24-1; 8 positions agree with TRBD1. The V segment lost 4 bases and the J segment 7 bases; nucleotides outside the gene matches: 8. CDR1 is KGHDR, CDR2 SFDVKD, per germline. CDR3 length: 16 residues.

The table lists this clonotype with many counts. CDR3: CASSSGSYNEQFF. DNA of the CDR3: TGTGCCAGCAGTAGCGGCTCCTACAATGAGCAGTTCTTC. This chain uses TRBV6-4 with TRBJ2-1; a possible D gene is TRBD2 (5 bases). With 5 bases removed from V and 0 bases from J, the gap between germline ends came to 5 bases. There are 13 residues in the CDR3. Per the germline V gene, CDR1 is MRHNA and CDR2 is SNTAGT.

This rearrangement joins TRBV15 to TRBJ1-4; a weak D match, TRBD1 (5 bases). Germline CDR1 and CDR2: LNHNV and YYDKDF (reference sequence). The CDR3 spans 15 residues. V was cut by 0 bases and J by 5 bases, with 10 bases left in between. In DNA form, the CDR3 reads TGTGCCACCAGCAGAGAGGGACCCGCAAATGAAAAACTGTTTTTT. Protein sequence: CATSREGPANEKLFF.

At least ten counts were recorded for this clonotype. The rearrangement uses TRBV7-9 and TRBJ2-1, with 10 bases matching TRBD1. V lost 10 bases and J lost 2; bases outside the gene matches: 11. Germline values: CDR1 SEHNR, CDR2 FQNEAQ (reference sequence). The CDR3 loop spans 16 amino acids. CDR3: CANSTLGQGPYNEQFF. In nucleotides, the CDR3 is TGTGCCAACTCCACTCTGGGACAGGGGCCCTACAATGAGCAGTTCTTC.

At least ten counts were recorded for this clonotype. The gene calls are TRBV12-3 or TRBV12-4 and TRBJ1-2; D ambiguous. V lost 5 bases to trimming and J lost 4 bases, with 14 bases between them. This CDR3 region has 14 residues. In nucleotides, the CDR3 is TGTGCCAGCAGTCCACCGGGTAGAGTCTATGGCTACACCTTC. Amino acids: CASSPPGRVYGYTF.

Concerning this clonotype: Compared with germline, one end of the junction differs, possibly owing to a read error. The chain employs TRBV10-3 and TRBJ2-1, with 8 bases lining up with TRBD2. Germline lookup yields CDR1 ENHRY and CDR2 SYGVKD. This CDR3 is 16 amino acids long. The CDR3 bases are TGTGCCAGCAGCGACTCCGACGTGGCGGGGGGACGCGAGCAGCTCTTC. This sequence encodes CASSDSDVAGGREQLF.

The chain carries TRBV7-9 and TRBJ1-4, with 8 bases fitting TRBD1. The CDR3 has 15 residues. Losses at the gene ends were 3 bases for V and 9 bases for J; bases not matched to a gene: 9. Germline CDR1 SEHNR, CDR2 FQNEAQ (reference sequence). The CDR3 here is CASSLDRAQDKKLFF. In nucleotides, the CDR3 is TGTGCCAGCAGCTTGGACAGGGCCCAAGACAAAAAACTGTTTTTT.

This clonotype was observed many times. The rearrangement uses TRBV7-2 and TRBJ2-7; tentatively, D is TRBD2 (5 bases). The CDR3 totals 13 residues. V shed 4 bases and J shed 1 base, with 8 bases lying between them. CDR1 is SGHTA, CDR2 FQGNSA, per germline. The CDR3 region is CASSWTGSYEQYF. The CDR3 bases are TGTGCCAGCAGCTGGACTGGATCCTACGAGCAGTACTTC.

In regard to this clonotype: This may be a read error, as it is one base from a much larger clone. J is TRBJ1-1 and V is TRBV4-3; tentatively, D is TRBD1 (5 bases). The CDR3 is 14 amino acids. The V end lost 3 bases, the J end lost 0 bases, and 8 bases lay between the germline ends. CDR1 and CDR2 from the germline V gene are LGHNA and YSLEER. DNA of the CDR3: TGCGCCAGCAGCCAGGGACCGCTGAACACTGAAGCTTTCTTT. It is translated as CASSQGPLNTEAFF.

V gene TRBV27 combines with J gene TRBJ2-7; 11 bases are a match to TRBD1. Germline trimming cut 5 bases from V and 3 bases from J; bases unmatched to any gene: 3. Germline V gene sequence: CDR1 MNHEY, CDR2 SMNVEV (reference sequence). The CDR3 has 14 residues. For the CDR3, the DNA is TGTGCCAGCAGTGCGGGACAGGGGGGCTACGAGCAGTACTTC. Protein sequence: CASSAGQGGYEQYF.

About this clonotype itself: A much more abundant neighbour one base away suggests this may be a read error. The chain joins TRBV5-6 to TRBJ2-3; 7 bases align to TRBD1. V was pared by 5 bases and J by 2 bases, with 8 bases of the junction left unmatched. Germline V gene sequence: CDR1 SGHDT, CDR2 YYEEEE. The CDR3 runs 15 residues. The CDR3, as DNA: TGTGCCAGCAGGAGGAAGGGGGCGGTCACAGATACGCAGTATTTT. As protein: CASRRKGAVTDTQYF.

This clonotype was picked up many times. V and J are TRBV4-1 and TRBJ2-1, with TRBD1 as a possible D gene (6 bases). The CDR3 loop spans 14 amino acids. Germline V lookup: CDR1 MGHRA, CDR2 YSYEKL. With 5 bases removed from V and 4 bases from J, the gap between germline ends came to 12 bases. Here the CDR3 DNA reads TGCGCCAGCAGCGAAGGACAGTCATACAATGAGCAGTTCTTC. Translation gives CASSEGQSYNEQFF.

The V call is TRBV7-2, the J call TRBJ1-1; D is undetermined. Germline V gene data show CDR1 as SGHTA and CDR2 as FQGNSA. V lost 3 bases and J lost 7, with 12 bases in between. The CDR3 spans 13 residues. The CDR3 DNA reads TGTGCCAGCAGCTTGATTACGAAGGGTGAAGCTTTCTTT. This codes for CASSLITKGEAFF. The full variable domain, completed using reference TRBV7-2 and TRBJ1-1, is GAGVSQSPSNKVTEKGKDVELRCDPISGHTALYWYRQSLGQGLEFLIYFQGNSAPDKSGLPSDRFSAERTGGSVSTLTIQRTQQEDSAVYLCASSLITKGEAFFGQGTRLTVV.

This chain uses TRBV7-2 with TRBJ2-5; 13 bases fit TRBD2. V shed 5 bases and J 1 base; nucleotides not matched to a gene: 7. The germline V gene encodes CDR1 SGHTA and CDR2 FQGNSA. The CDR3 runs to 17 residues. CDR3 in amino acids: CASSPPGLAGAQETQYF. The CDR3 bases are TGTGCCAGCAGCCCACCCGGACTAGCGGGGGCCCAAGAGACCCAGTACTTC. Full variable domain (remainder filled in from reference TRBV7-2 and TRBJ2-5): GAGVSQSPSNKVTEKGKDVELRCDPISGHTALYWYRQSLGQGLEFLIYFQGNSAPDKSGLPSDRFSAERTGGSVSTLTIQRTQQEDSAVYLCASSPPGLAGAQETQYFGPGTRLLVL.